This T cell receptor (beta chain) comes out of a study of blood T cell repertoires in COVID-19. About the research overall: T cells, B-cell-depleted T cells, or PBMCs provided the cDNA or gDNA that served as material.

Enrolment of Seattle patients took place during active infection, and they were followed longitudinally. The CDR3 totals 15 residues. V lost 3 bases and J 4 bases, leaving 16 bases between the germline ends. The germline V gene encodes CDR1 KGHSH and CDR2 LQKENI. Using immunoSEQ multiplex PCR, the repertoire was profiled, and TCRdb retains in-frame clones only, with some absent. Among about 140,000 clones listed, 88% were seen once. The sequenced sample consisted of peripheral blood. The chain has TRBV18 and TRBJ2-7, with D possibly being TRBD1 (5 bases). The TCR sequence derives from a human donor with COVID-19, enrolled during active disease. The donor label of this sample is uncertain. CDR3 in DNA: TGTGCCAGCTCACCGGTTGCAGGGATGTTGTACGAGCAGTACTTC. It yields the protein CASSPVAGMLYEQYF.